The clone carrying this T cell receptor (beta chain) was seen ten or more times. This record comes from a study of T cells in Graves' hyperthyroidism and ophthalmopathy. Germline assignment: CDR1 MNHNS and CDR2 SASEGT. The CDR3 contains 14 residues. V dropped 2 bases and J dropped 4; count of bases not matched to a gene: 5. Amplification yielded TCR beta CDR3 regions, with RNA transcripts as the source. The study used the HTBI primer set for a first-round RT-PCR of the TCR CDR3. TCRdb processed the multiplex PCR reads anew with MiXCR; each CDR3 protein has one entry. The data show fewer than 300,000 distinct CDR3 sequences, under 30% seen once.

The chain couples TRBV6-1 to TRBJ2-7; 7 positions agree with TRBD2. Sequenced material: blood. The origin of this receptor is a man aged 40-50 years with Graves' hyperthyroidism that later progressed to Graves' ophthalmopathy. The CDR3 nucleotides read TGTGCCAGCAGTGAAAGTAGCGGGCCGTACGAGCAGTACTTC. The encoded protein is CASSESSGPYEQYF.